This TCR beta chain was observed in a study of long-term antiretroviral therapy in people with HIV. The immunoSEQ assay was v3.0, run at survey level. Libraries were prepared by immunoSEQ multiplex PCR; TCRdb keeps only in-frame clonotypes and omits some of them. The sample holds approximately 13,000 clones, 65% to 90% seen once. CDR3 size: 13 residues. Germline CDR1 and CDR2: SQVTM and ANQGSEA. The V end was cut by 1 base, the J end by 0 bases, with 4 bases between. Turning to this clone: As yet, its antigen is unknown.

Notes on the study in general: Repertoires in HIV (unlike those of controls) had narrower CDR3 length ranges. Before ART, certain clones expanded, and these dominated the repertoire at all time points.

V and J are TRBV29-1 and TRBJ1-3; D gene ambiguous. Sequences were derived from unsorted PBMCs, sampled 0.4 years after starting antiretroviral therapy. This TCR derives from a man aged 25 to 40 with HIV. The CDR3, as DNA: TGCAGCGTTGAAGGGACCTCTGGAAACACCATATATTTT. It is translated as CSVEGTSGNTIYF.